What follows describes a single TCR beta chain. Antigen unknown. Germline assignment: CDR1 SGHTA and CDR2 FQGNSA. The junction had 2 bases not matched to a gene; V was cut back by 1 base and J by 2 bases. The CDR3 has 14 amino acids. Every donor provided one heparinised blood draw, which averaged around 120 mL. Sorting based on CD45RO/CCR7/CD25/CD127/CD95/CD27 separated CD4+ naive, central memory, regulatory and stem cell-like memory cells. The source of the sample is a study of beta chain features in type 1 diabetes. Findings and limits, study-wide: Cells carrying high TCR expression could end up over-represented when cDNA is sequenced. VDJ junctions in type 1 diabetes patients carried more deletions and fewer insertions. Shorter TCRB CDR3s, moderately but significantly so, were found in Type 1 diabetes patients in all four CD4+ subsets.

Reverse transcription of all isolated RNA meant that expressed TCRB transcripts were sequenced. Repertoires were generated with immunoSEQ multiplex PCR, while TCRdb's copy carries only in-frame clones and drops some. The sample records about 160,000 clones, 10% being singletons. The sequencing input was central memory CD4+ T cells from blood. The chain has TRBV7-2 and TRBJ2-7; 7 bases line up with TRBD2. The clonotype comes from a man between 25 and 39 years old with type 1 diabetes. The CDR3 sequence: CASSLVAGAYEQYF. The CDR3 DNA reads TGTGCCAGCAGCTTAGTGGCGGGAGCCTACGAGCAGTACTTC.